One and the same sample provided the 14 T cell receptor beta chains below, sequenced in a study of Graves' ophthalmopathy and Graves' hyperthyroidism (dated by TCRdb to the late 2010s). The instrument given in TCRdb is Illumina HiSeq 2000. TCR beta CDR3 regions were amplified from RNA transcripts for repertoire sequencing. A first-round RT-PCR used HTBI primers with the Qiagen OneStep RT-PCR kit, followed by a second-round multiplex PCR, size selection and purification. TCRdb applied fastp at Q25 and MiXCR to the public reads, then kept only in-frame beta chains. CDR3 protein duplicates are merged, each entry listing the most common genes and DNA. In this sample the table shows approximately 640,000 distinct CDR3 sequences, about 41% of which occur a single time. The top ten clonotypes cover 3.3% of the sample. The source material was peripheral blood. The receptors derive from an adult man with Graves' ophthalmopathy.

The chain employs TRBV15 and TRBJ1-3; TRBD1 might be the D (5 bases). This CDR3 comprises 15 residues. V lost 9 bases and J 3 bases, leaving 18 bases between the germline ends. Germline V CDR1 and CDR2: LNHNV, YYDKDF (reference sequence). For the CDR3, the DNA is TGTGCCACGAGACGTGGGACGGATTATGGAAACACCATATATTTT. This gives the protein CATRRGTDYGNTIYF.

For this clonotype: The CDR3 end shows no conserved phenylalanine or tryptophan, and so a read error is likely. No DNA is shown, since the ends of the CDR3 on it are uncertain; the CDR3 is the one TCRdb lists. The V and J genes are TRBV20-1 and TRBJ2-7; TRBD1, the table's D call, was not compared with the DNA. The germline V gene has CDR1 DFQATT and CDR2 SNEGSKA (reference sequence). The CDR3 is made up of 11 amino acids, end residues included. This chain's CDR3 is CSARDRGASNT.

The sample holds many counts of this clonotype. The chain is built from TRBV6-1 and TRBJ1-6; TRBD1 matches 7 bases. The junction had 10 bases not matched to a gene; V was cut back by 3 bases and J by 8 bases. Germline values: CDR1 MNHNS, CDR2 SASEGT. The CDR3 sequence is 16 residues long. CDR3 protein: CASSDILGTEDSPLHF. CDR3 in DNA: TGTGCCAGCAGTGACATCCTCGGGACAGAAGATTCACCCCTCCACTTT.

This chain uses TRBV27 with TRBJ1-1; no clear D. Per the germline V gene, CDR1 is MNHEY and CDR2 is SMNVEV (reference sequence). The CDR3 has 14 amino acids. Trimming removed 6 bases from V and 1 base from J, with 12 bases in between. CDR3 in amino acids: CASSSPSWNTEAFF. For the CDR3, the DNA is TGTGCCAGCAGCTCCCCTTCTTGGAACACTGAAGCTTTCTTT.

This clonotype was picked up a small number of times. The chain employs TRBV4-1 and TRBJ1-5; no definite D call. The CDR3 loop spans 16 amino acids. Trimming removed 2 bases at V and 3 bases at J, with 14 bases between. Germline V gives CDR1 MGHRA, CDR2 YSYEKL. The CDR3 nucleotides read TGCGCCAGCAGCCAAAAAACACCTTCCGCCAATCAGCCCCAGCATTTT. Translated, it gives CASSQKTPSANQPQHF.

This sequence joins TRBV9 and TRBJ2-3; 11 bases are a match to TRBD2. V was clipped by 6 bases and J by 4 bases; unmatched bases: 10. Per the germline V gene, CDR1 is SGDLS and CDR2 is YYNGEE. The CDR3 runs to 16 residues. In DNA form, the CDR3 reads TGTGCCAGCACCTTAGCGGGAGGGGGGACAGCAGATACGCAGTATTTT. It encodes CASTLAGGGTADTQYF. Complete variable domain (other parts from reference TRBV9 and TRBJ2-3): DSGVTQTPKHLITATGQRVTLRCSPRSGDLSVYWYQQSLDQGLQFLIQYYNGEERAKGNILERFSAQQFPDLHSELNLSSLELGDSALYFCASTLAGGGTADTQYFGPGTRLTVL.

This chain connects TRBV11-2 to TRBJ1-5; D is perhaps TRBD1 (6 bases). The germline V gene has CDR1 SGHAT and CDR2 FQNNGV. The CDR3 is 17 amino acids. Trimming removed 1 base from V and 0 bases from J, with 13 bases in between. Here the CDR3 reads CASSLGSGADSNQPQHF. The DNA of the CDR3 is TGTGCCAGCAGCTTAGGTTCAGGGGCGGATAGCAATCAGCCCCAGCATTTT.

This clonotype has more than one count but fewer than ten. This sequence joins TRBV10-3 and TRBJ2-6; D is uncertain. The CDR3 runs to 15 residues. Looked up from germline, CDR1 is ENHRY and CDR2 is SYGVKD. Trimming removed 2 bases at V and 4 bases at J, with 9 bases between. The CDR3 spells CAISEPGSGANVLTF. The CDR3 DNA reads TGTGCCATCAGTGAGCCAGGTTCCGGGGCCAACGTCCTGACTTTC.

This clonotype has ten or more counts. V usage is TRBV2 and J usage is TRBJ1-1, with D unclear. V lost 7 bases and J lost 1, with 7 bases in between. The CDR3 is 12 amino acids. Per germline, CDR1 SNHLY and CDR2 FYNNEI. The DNA of the CDR3 is TGTGCCAGCAACGAGCGGAACACTGAAGCTTTCTTT. It yields the protein CASNERNTEAFF.

The table lists this clonotype with a few counts. V and J are TRBV19 and TRBJ1-5; D is possibly TRBD1 (5 bases). The germline V gene has CDR1 LNHDA and CDR2 SQIVND (reference sequence). This CDR3 spans 16 amino acids. Trimming shortened V by 7 bases and J by 4 bases, and 20 bases separated the two germline ends. CDR3 residues: CASTTRIGAGNQPQHF. The CDR3 DNA follows: TGTGCCAGTACTACACGGATCGGGGCGGGAAATCAGCCCCAGCATTTT.

V gene TRBV25-1 combines with J gene TRBJ1-2, with D perhaps TRBD1 (6 bases). V was shortened by 5 bases and J by 7 bases, with 17 bases between the two germline ends. This CDR3 spans 14 amino acids. Germline lookup yields CDR1 MGHDK and CDR2 SYGVNS. CDR3 sequence: CASSLSPGASGYTF. The CDR3 nucleotides read TGTGCCAGCAGTTTATCCCCGGGGGCAAGTGGCTACACCTTC.

The chain is built from TRBV7-8 and TRBJ1-6, with 8 bases lining up with TRBD1. J lost 13 bases, V lost 6 bases, and 17 bases had no gene match. The CDR3 loop spans 16 amino acids. The germline V gene encodes CDR1 SGHVS and CDR2 FQNEAQ. The CDR3, as DNA: TGTGCCAGCAGTCTTCAATCCGGGACAGGAGATTTGCCCCTCCACTTT. It specifies CASSLQSGTGDLPLHF.

The chain employs TRBV5-5 and TRBJ2-2; 9 nucleotides match TRBD2. Germline loops: CDR1 SGHKS, CDR2 YYEKEE (reference sequence). Trimming took 5 bases from V and 3 from J; bases not matched to a gene: 5. This CDR3 comprises 15 residues. The CDR3 region is CASRRGGVDTGELFF. In DNA form, the CDR3 reads TGTGCCAGCAGGCGCGGGGGGGTCGACACCGGGGAGCTGTTTTTT. The variable domain in full, with the rest retrieved from reference TRBV5-5 and TRBJ2-2, is DAGVTQSPTHLIKTRGQQVTLRCSPISGHKSVSWYQQVLGQGPQFIFQYYEKEERGRGNFPDRFSARQFPNYSSELNVNALLLGDSALYLCASRRGGVDTGELFFGEGSRLTVL.

About this clonotype itself: A much larger clone sits a single nucleotide away, making a read error possible. This chain connects TRBV2 to TRBJ2-7; 9 bases align to TRBD1. Germline CDR1 and CDR2: SNHLY and FYNNEI. The trim removed 6 bases at V and 3 bases at J, leaving 6 bases unmatched. The CDR3 covers 14 residues. This CDR3 reads CASRSPGQGYEQYF. In nucleotides, the CDR3 is TGTGCCAGCAGATCGCCGGGACAGGGCTACGAGCAGTACTTC. Full variable domain (remainder filled in from reference TRBV2 and TRBJ2-7): EPEVTQTPSHQVTQMGQEVILRCVPISNHLYFYWYRQILGQKVEFLVSFYNNEISEKSEIFDDQFSVERPDGSNFTLKIRSTKLEDSAMYFCASRSPGQGYEQYFGPGTRLTVT.